The T cell receptor beta chain under discussion was sequenced for a study of blood T cell repertoires in COVID-19. CDR1 is SGHTA and CDR2 is FQGTGA in the germline V gene. V trimming: 5 bases; J trimming: 6 bases; junction bases outside the gene matches: 4. The CDR3 consists of 13 residues. TCRdb's table, derived via immunoSEQ multiplex PCR, lists solely in-frame clones and lacks some. This sample has about 95,000 clones, with about 89% found just once. Sequencing used peripheral blood. The chain joins TRBV7-3 to TRBJ2-1; TRBD1 agrees at 7 bases. The TCR sequence derives from a human donor in a cohort sampled during active COVID-19. CDR3 DNA: TGTGCCAGCAGCCCGGACAGGTCCAATGAGCAGTTCTTC. The encoded protein is CASSPDRSNEQFF.